This T cell receptor (beta chain) was recorded in a study of Ad26.COV2.S vaccination and SARS-CoV-2 variants. Study-wide background: Donor participated within the Ad26.COV2.S arm of the COV1001 trial. Study outcomes and limitations: Comparability of non-spike TCR breadth was observed across vaccine and placebo recipients. There was a possibility that the TCR breadth and depth analyses underestimated total T cell responses.

This clone was observed a handful of times. Its antigen is currently unknown. Trimming at V came to 3 bases and at J to 4 bases, leaving 11 bases not matched to a gene. The CDR3 has 16 residues. The germline V gene has CDR1 SGDLS and CDR2 YYNGEE. Described treatment: 15 to 20 received Ad26.COV2.S at low or high dose, single or two shots; a few received placebo; per-sample allocation not given. Sampling was performed 63 days after the first vaccine or placebo injection. At a Boston site, the person donating was an adult of 18-55 years. Assay: immunoSEQ multiplex PCR; the TCRdb copy retains only in-frame clones and omits some. This table holds around 450,000 clones, roughly 91% found once.

This sequence originates from a person between 18 and 60 years old who received the Ad26.COV2.S COVID-19 vaccine or a placebo. The material was peripheral blood, obtained in a trial of Ad26.COV2.S vaccine versus placebo. The gene calls are TRBV9 and TRBJ1-1, with TRBD1 matching over 8 bases. This CDR3 reads CASSASPTGGTTEAFF. CDR3 DNA: TGTGCCAGCAGCGCTAGCCCCACAGGGGGGACCACTGAAGCTTTCTTT.